One sample yielded the 17 T cell receptor beta chains listed below, sequenced in a study of T cells in Graves' hyperthyroidism and ophthalmopathy. From RNA transcripts, TCR beta CDR3 regions were amplified. TCR CDR3 regions were first amplified by RT-PCR with HTBI primers. TCRdb re-derived calls from the multiplex PCR reads in MiXCR, one entry per CDR3 protein. The sample has some 510,000 distinct CDR3 sequences; about 43% are singletons. Sample: peripheral blood or thyroid tissue (not recorded which). All receptors come from a woman between 18 and 29 years old with Graves' hyperthyroidism.

Only a few counts were recorded for this clonotype. CDR3 sequence (DNA): TGCAGTGCTAGGAGGGAATCAGGGGGCTGGGGCTACACCTTC. This sequence encodes CSARRESGGWGYTF. This chain links TRBV20-1 with TRBJ1-2; 8 bases are shared with TRBD1. With 3 bases clipped from V and 8 bases from J, the junction kept 11 bases outside the gene matches. The germline gives CDR1 DFQATT, CDR2 SNEGSKA (reference sequence). The CDR3 length is 14 residues.

This chain uses TRBV2 with TRBJ1-2; a weak D match, TRBD1 (6 bases). The CDR3 consists of 14 residues. The V and J ends lost 8 bases and 7 bases respectively, with 20 bases between them. Germline assignment: CDR1 SNHLY and CDR2 FYNNEI. In DNA, the CDR3 is TGTGCCAGCCGCCCGGGACAATCCCTAGGTGGCTACACCTTC. This encodes CASRPGQSLGGYTF.

This clonotype was seen repeatedly, ten times or more. This chain connects TRBV5-1 to TRBJ2-5, with TRBD1 matching 8 bases. The V gene end was trimmed by 3 bases and the J gene end by 9 bases; junction bases not matched to a gene: 10. From germline, CDR1 is SGHRS and CDR2 YFSETQ. This CDR3 contains 14 residues. The CDR3 DNA is TGCGCCAGCAGCTCGGGACAGGTCCAAGAAGCCCAGTACTTC. The encoded protein is CASSSGQVQEAQYF.

This clonotype was counted many times. The chain joins TRBV29-1 to TRBJ1-2, with D hard to call. Germline-derived CDR1 and CDR2 are SQVTM and ANQGSEA. The CDR3 has 12 residues. The V and J ends lost 4 bases and 2 bases respectively, with 8 bases between them. The CDR3 nucleotides read TGCAGCGTTGGAACGCTGAACTATGGCTACACCTTC. Encoded protein: CSVGTLNYGYTF. Variable domain in full (rest from reference TRBV29-1 and TRBJ1-2): SAVISQKPSRDICQRGTSLTIQCQVDSQVTMMFWYRQQPGQSLTLIATANQGSEATYESGFVIDKFPISRPNLTFSTLTVSNMSPEDSSIYLCSVGTLNYGYTFGSGTRLTVV.

This clonotype was seen at least ten times. J is TRBJ1-1 and V is TRBV7-2; D not resolved. The V end lost 5 bases, the J end lost 1 base, and 8 bases lay between the germline ends. Per the germline V gene, CDR1 is SGHTA and CDR2 is FQGNSA. This CDR3 is built from 13 residues. CDR3 sequence: CASSRHQNTEAFF. The DNA for the CDR3 is TGTGCCAGCAGCAGACACCAGAACACTGAAGCTTTCTTT.

This clonotype was seen at least ten times. The chain carries TRBV19 and TRBJ1-2, with D possibly being TRBD1 (5 bases). V dropped 5 bases and J dropped 7 bases, with 14 bases sitting between them. The V gene's germline CDR1 is LNHDA and CDR2 SQIVND (reference sequence). This CDR3 spans 13 amino acids. CDR3 nucleotides: TGTGCCAGTAGTTTTGAGGGGTTCGTTGGCTACACCTTC. Its translation is CASSFEGFVGYTF.

The table lists this clonotype with many counts. The V call is TRBV10-3, the J call TRBJ1-1; D unresolved. Per germline, CDR1 ENHRY and CDR2 SYGVKD. Trimming left V 3 bases short and J 0 bases short, with 8 bases between. The CDR3 has 14 amino acids. The CDR3 sequence: CAISEPDLNTEAFF. CDR3 in DNA: TGTGCCATCAGTGAACCGGACCTGAACACTGAAGCTTTCTTT.

The chain couples TRBV2 to TRBJ1-6; a possible D gene is TRBD1 (6 bases). Germline-derived CDR1 and CDR2 are SNHLY and FYNNEI. The length of the CDR3 is 17 residues. Trimming took off 6 bases at V and 2 bases at J, with 17 bases between the two ends. Here the CDR3 reads CASSPRGGRAYNSPLHF. Here the CDR3 DNA reads TGTGCCAGCAGCCCCCGGGGGGGGCGAGCCTATAATTCACCCCTCCACTTT.

The chain combines TRBV29-1 with TRBJ1-2; TRBD1 aligns across 12 bases. In germline, CDR1 is SQVTM, CDR2 ANQGSEA. This CDR3 has 13 residues. J gave up 8 bases and V 7 bases, and 8 bases lay outside the gene matches. As DNA, the CDR3 is TGCAGCGCAGCCGGGACAGGGGGCTTCGGCTACACCTTC. Translation: CSAAGTGGFGYTF.

Regarding this clonotype: Possible read error: a much larger clone is one base away. This chain connects TRBV2 to TRBJ1-2; D unclear. Trimming removed 5 bases from V and 6 bases from J, with 13 bases in between. Germline assignment: CDR1 SNHLY and CDR2 FYNNEI. The CDR3 covers 13 residues. CDR3 protein: CASSFRQIDGYTF. In nucleotides, the CDR3 is TGTGCCAGCAGTTTTCGACAAATCGATGGCTACACCTTC.

The chain links TRBV11-2 to TRBJ1-5; TRBD1 might be the D (6 bases). Germline V lookup: CDR1 SGHAT, CDR2 FQNNGV. This CDR3 contains 14 residues. V dropped 5 bases and J dropped 2 bases, with 10 bases sitting between them. The CDR3 bases are TGTGCCAGCAGCCAAAACAGGGGCAATCAGCCCCAGCATTTT. Translating it yields CASSQNRGNQPQHF.

This clonotype was observed a few times. The gene calls are TRBV7-2 and TRBJ1-5; D may be TRBD1 (5 bases). The length of the CDR3 is 15 residues. Trimming took off 4 bases at V and 3 bases at J, with 13 bases between the two ends. CDR1 SGHTA and CDR2 FQGNSA come from the germline V gene. Written as DNA, the CDR3 is TGTGCCAGCAGCTCGGGACCGGCGAACAATCAGCCCCAGCATTTT. Protein sequence: CASSSGPANNQPQHF.

This clonotype was seen repeatedly, ten times or more. The rearrangement joins TRBV2 to TRBJ2-5, with a tentative D call TRBD2 (6 bases). This CDR3 comprises 12 residues. Per the germline V gene, CDR1 is SNHLY and CDR2 is FYNNEI. With 7 bases removed from V and 3 bases from J, the gap between germline ends came to 9 bases. The DNA of the CDR3 is TGTGCCAGCAATCGGGGGAAAGAGACCCAGTACTTC. Translation: CASNRGKETQYF.

CDR3 sequence: CASSLVGSVSSYEQYF. The CDR3 nucleotides read TGTGCCAGCAGCTTAGTTGGTAGCGTGAGCTCCTACGAGCAGTACTTC. The chain links TRBV7-2 to TRBJ2-7, with D possibly matching TRBD2 (5 bases). Germline V gene lookup returns CDR1 SGHTA and CDR2 FQGNSA. Trimming shortened V by 1 base and J by 0 bases, and 13 bases separated the two germline ends. The CDR3 has 16 residues.

This clonotype was seen only a few times. The V call is TRBV7-3, the J call TRBJ2-7; D is uncertain. The CDR3 extends over 14 amino acids. The germline V gene encodes CDR1 SGHTA and CDR2 FQGTGA. The V and J ends lost 5 bases and 5 bases respectively, with 16 bases between them. The CDR3 DNA follows: TGTGCCAGCAGCCCCCTGGACGGGTTCGACGAGCAGTACTTC. Translated: CASSPLDGFDEQYF.

This chain links TRBV29-1 with TRBJ1-1; possible D gene TRBD1, 6 bases. Per germline, CDR1 SQVTM and CDR2 ANQGSEA. The V gene lost 6 bases and the J gene lost 1 base, with 9 bases spanning the gap. The CDR3 is 12 residues long. The CDR3 DNA follows: TGCAGCGTGCTGGACAGGAACACTGAAGCTTTCTTT. This codes for CSVLDRNTEAFF.

Concerning this clonotype: One end of the junction fails to match germline, which may point to a read error. The chain has TRBV6-5 and TRBJ1-5, with D uncertain. This CDR3 contains 13 residues. Per the germline V gene, CDR1 is MNHEY and CDR2 is SVGAGI. CDR3: CAISYLKNQPQHF. In nucleotides, the CDR3 is TGTGCCATCAGTTACCTGAAGAATCAGCCCCAGCATTTT.